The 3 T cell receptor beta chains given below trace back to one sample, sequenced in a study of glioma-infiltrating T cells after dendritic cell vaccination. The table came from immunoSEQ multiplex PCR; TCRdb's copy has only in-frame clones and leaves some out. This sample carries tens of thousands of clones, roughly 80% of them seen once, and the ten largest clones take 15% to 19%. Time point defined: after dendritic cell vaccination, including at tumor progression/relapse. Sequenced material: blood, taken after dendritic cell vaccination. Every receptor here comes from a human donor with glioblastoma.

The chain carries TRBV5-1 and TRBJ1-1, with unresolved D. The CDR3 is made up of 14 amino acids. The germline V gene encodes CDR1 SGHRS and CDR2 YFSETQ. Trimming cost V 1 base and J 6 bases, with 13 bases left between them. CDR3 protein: CASSLLRAGAEAFF. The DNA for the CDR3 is TGCGCCAGCAGCTTGTTGAGGGCAGGTGCTGAAGCTTTCTTT.

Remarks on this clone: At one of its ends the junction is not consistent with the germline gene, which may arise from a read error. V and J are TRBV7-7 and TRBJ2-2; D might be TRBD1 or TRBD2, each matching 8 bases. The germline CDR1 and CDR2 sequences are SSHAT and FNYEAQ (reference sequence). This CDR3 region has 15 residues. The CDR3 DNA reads TGTGCTAGCAGCGGGGGACAGGCGAAGACCGGGGAGCTGTTTTTT. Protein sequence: CASSGGQAKTGELFF.

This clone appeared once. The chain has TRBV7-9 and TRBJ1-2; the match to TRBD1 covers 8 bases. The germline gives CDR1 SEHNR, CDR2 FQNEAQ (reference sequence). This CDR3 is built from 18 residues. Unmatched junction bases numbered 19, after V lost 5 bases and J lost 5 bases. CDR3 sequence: CASSQRAGGAGVFYGYTF. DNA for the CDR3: TGTGCCAGCAGCCAACGTGCAGGGGGCGCGGGGGTTTTTTATGGCTACACCTTC.